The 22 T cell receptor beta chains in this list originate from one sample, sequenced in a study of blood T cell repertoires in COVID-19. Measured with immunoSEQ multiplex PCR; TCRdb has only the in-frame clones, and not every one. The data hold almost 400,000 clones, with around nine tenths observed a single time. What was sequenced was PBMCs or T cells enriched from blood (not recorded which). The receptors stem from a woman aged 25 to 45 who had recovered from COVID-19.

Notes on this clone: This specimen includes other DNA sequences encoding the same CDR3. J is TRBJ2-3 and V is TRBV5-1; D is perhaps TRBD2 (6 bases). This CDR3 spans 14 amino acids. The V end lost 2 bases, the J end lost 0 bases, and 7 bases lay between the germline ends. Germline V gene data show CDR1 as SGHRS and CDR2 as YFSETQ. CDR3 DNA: TGCGCCAGCAGCTTTCGGGGGAGCACAGATACGCAGTATTTT. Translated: CASSFRGSTDTQYF.

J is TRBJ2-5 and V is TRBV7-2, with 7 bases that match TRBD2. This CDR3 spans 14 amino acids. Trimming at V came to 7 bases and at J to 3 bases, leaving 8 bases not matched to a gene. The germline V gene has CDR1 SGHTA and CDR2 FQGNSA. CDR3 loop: CASTRDYGEETQYF. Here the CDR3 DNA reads TGTGCCAGCACTAGGGACTACGGGGAAGAGACCCAGTACTTC.

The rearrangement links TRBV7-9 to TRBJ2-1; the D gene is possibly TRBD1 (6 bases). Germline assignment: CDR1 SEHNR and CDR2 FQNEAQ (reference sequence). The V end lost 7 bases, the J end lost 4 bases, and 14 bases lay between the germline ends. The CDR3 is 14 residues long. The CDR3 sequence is CASTLLGTYNEQFF. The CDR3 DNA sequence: TGTGCCAGCACCCTCTTAGGGACATACAATGAGCAGTTCTTC.

The CDR3: CASSSADTQYF. The DNA for the CDR3 is TGTGCCAGCAGTTCAGCAGATACGCAGTATTTT. The rearrangement joins TRBV2 to TRBJ2-3; D is uncertain. Germline CDR1 and CDR2: SNHLY and FYNNEI. The length of the CDR3 is 11 residues. Trimming took 5 bases from V and 4 from J, leaving 4 bases between them.

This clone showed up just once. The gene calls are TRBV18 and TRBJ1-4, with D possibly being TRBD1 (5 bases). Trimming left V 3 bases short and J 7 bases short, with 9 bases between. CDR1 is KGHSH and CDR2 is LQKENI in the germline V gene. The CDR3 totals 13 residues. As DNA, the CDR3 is TGTGCCAGCTCACCCAGGGAAGGTGAAAAACTGTTTTTT. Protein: CASSPREGEKLFF.

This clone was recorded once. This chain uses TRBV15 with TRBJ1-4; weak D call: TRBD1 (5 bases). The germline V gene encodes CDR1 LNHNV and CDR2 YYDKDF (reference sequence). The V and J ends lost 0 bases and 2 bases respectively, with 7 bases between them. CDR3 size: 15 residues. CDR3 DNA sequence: TGTGCCACCAGCAGAGATGGGGGGACTAATGAAAAACTGTTTTTT. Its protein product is CATSRDGGTNEKLFF.

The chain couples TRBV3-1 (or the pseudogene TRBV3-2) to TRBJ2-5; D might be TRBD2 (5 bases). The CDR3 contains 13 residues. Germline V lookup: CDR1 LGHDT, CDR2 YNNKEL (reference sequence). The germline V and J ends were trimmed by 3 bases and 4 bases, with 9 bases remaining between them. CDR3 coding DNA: TGTGCCAGCAGCCAGACGGGGATAGAGACCCAGTACTTC. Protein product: CASSQTGIETQYF.

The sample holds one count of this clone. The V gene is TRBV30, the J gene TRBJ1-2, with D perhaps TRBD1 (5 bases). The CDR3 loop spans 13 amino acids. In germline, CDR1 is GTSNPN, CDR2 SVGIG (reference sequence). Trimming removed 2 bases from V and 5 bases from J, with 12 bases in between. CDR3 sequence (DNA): TGTGCCTGGAGTCTCAGGGAAGGGTATGGCTACACCTTC. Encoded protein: CAWSLREGYGYTF. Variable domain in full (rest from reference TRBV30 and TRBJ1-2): SQTIHQWPATLVQPVGSPLSLECTVEGTSNPNLYWYRQAAGRGLQLLFYSVGIGQISSEVPQNLSASRPQDRQFILSSKKLLLSDSGFYLCAWSLREGYGYTFGSGTRLTVV.

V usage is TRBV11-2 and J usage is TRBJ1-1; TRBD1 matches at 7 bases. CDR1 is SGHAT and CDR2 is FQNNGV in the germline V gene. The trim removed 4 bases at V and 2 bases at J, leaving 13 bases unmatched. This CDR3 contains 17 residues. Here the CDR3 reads CASSSPRRQGGNTEAFF. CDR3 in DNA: TGTGCCAGCAGCTCCCCAAGGAGACAGGGCGGTAACACTGAAGCTTTCTTT.

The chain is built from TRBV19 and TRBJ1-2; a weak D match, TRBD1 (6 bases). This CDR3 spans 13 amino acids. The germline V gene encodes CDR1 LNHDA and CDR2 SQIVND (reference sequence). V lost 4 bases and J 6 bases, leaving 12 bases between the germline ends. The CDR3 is CASSRDNRDGYTF. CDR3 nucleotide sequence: TGTGCCAGTAGTAGGGACAACCGGGATGGCTACACCTTC.

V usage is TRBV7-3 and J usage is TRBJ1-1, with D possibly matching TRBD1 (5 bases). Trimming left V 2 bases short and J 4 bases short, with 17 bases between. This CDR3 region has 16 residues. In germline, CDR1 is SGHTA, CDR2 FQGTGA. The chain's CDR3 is CASSLSPREWGTEAFF. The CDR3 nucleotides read TGTGCCAGCAGCTTATCCCCCAGGGAATGGGGCACTGAAGCTTTCTTT.

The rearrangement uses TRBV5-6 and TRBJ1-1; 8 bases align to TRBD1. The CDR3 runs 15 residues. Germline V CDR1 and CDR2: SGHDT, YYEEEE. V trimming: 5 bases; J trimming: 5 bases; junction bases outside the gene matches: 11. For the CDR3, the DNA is TGTGCCAGCAGTCGACGGTGGGACAGGATTACTGAAGCTTTCTTT. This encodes CASSRRWDRITEAFF.

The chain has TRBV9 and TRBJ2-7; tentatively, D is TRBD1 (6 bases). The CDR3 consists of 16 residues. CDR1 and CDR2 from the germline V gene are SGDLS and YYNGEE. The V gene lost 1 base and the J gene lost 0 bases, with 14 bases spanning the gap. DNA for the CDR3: TGTGCCAGCAGCGTAACCGGGACACCGAGCTCCTACGAGCAGTACTTC. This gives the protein CASSVTGTPSSYEQYF.

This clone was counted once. The CDR3 nucleotides read TGTGCCAGCAGCACCGACAGGGCATACGAGCAGTACTTC. Protein product: CASSTDRAYEQYF. This chain connects TRBV7-2 to TRBJ2-7, with TRBD1 identical over 7 bases. This CDR3 region has 13 residues. Germline trimming cut 5 bases from V and 4 bases from J; bases unmatched to any gene: 5. Germline values: CDR1 SGHTA, CDR2 FQGNSA.

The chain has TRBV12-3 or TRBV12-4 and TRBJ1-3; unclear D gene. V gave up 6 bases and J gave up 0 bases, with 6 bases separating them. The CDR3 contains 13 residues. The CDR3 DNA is TGTGCCAGCAGATCCTACTCTGGAAACACCATATATTTT. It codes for CASRSYSGNTIYF.

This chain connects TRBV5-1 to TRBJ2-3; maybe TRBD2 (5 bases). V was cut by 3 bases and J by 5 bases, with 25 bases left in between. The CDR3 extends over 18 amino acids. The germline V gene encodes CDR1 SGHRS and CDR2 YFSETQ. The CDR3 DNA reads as TGCGCCAGCAGCTGGACTGCCCCGGGTGGCCCCGAGAGAGATACGCAGTATTTT. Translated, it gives CASSWTAPGGPERDTQYF.

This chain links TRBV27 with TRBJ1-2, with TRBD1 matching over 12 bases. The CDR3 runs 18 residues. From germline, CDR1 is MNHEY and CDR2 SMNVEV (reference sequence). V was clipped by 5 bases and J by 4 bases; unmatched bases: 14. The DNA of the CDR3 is TGTGCCAGCAGTCCTTCCGGGACAGGGGGCGCATTGACCTATGGCTACACCTTC. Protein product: CASSPSGTGGALTYGYTF.

The CDR3 DNA reads TGCGCCAGCAGCCTGAGGCTAGCGGGTTGGGATGAGCAGTTCTTC. The encoded protein is CASSLRLAGWDEQFF. This chain joins TRBV4-1 and TRBJ2-1, with TRBD2 matching 8 bases. The germline CDR1 and CDR2 sequences are MGHRA and YSYEKL. CDR3 length equals 15 residues. V dropped 4 bases and J dropped 8; count of bases not matched to a gene: 10.

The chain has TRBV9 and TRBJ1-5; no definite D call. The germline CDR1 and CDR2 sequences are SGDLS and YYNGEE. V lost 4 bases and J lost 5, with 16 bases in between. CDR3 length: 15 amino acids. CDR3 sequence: CASSPRGREHQPQHF. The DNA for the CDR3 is TGTGCCAGCAGCCCCCGCGGGCGGGAACATCAGCCCCAGCATTTT.

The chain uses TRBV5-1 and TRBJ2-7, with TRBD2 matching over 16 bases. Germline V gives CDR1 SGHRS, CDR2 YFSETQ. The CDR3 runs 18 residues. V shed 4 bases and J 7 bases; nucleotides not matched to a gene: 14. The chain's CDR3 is CASSHPGTSGRAPREQYF. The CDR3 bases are TGCGCCAGCAGCCACCCCGGGACTAGCGGGAGGGCCCCCCGGGAGCAGTACTTC.

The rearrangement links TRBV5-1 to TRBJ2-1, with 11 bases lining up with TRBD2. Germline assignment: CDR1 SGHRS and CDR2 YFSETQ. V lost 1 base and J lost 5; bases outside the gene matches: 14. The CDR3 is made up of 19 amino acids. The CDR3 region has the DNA TGCGCCAGCAGCTTGCTGGGGACAATAGCGGGGGGGAGCGACAATGAGCAGTTCTTC. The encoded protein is CASSLLGTIAGGSDNEQFF.

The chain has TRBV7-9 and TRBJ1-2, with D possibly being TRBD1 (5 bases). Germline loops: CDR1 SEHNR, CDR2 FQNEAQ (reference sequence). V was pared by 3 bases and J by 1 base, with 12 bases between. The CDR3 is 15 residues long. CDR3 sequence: CASSFDGQVNYGYTF. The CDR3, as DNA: TGTGCCAGCAGCTTTGACGGACAAGTTAACTATGGCTACACCTTC.